This T cell receptor (beta chain) was captured in a study of cytomegalovirus exposure and HLA in healthy donors. Study context: HLA-typed donors were the source of about 85 million unique TCRs held in an early data release.

As regards this clone: Its cognate antigen is unknown.

Amplification used 60 Vbeta primers and 13 Jbeta primers. The assay was immunoSEQ multiplex PCR, and TCRdb's table has in-frame clones only and misses some. The sample data list 70,000 to 85,000 clones. Study conclusions and caveats: Several V segments, TRBV6-2 and TRBV6-3 among them, could not be told apart and were dropped. The classifier reportedly diagnosed cytomegalovirus status with high sensitivity and specificity. The study recorded 150 to 200 TCR beta chains that were cytomegalovirus-associated.

Germline V gene data show CDR1 as SGHDT and CDR2 as YYEEEE. The V and J ends lost 2 bases and 2 bases respectively, with 10 bases between them. The CDR3 totals 14 residues. Input material: PBMCs. The chain couples TRBV5-6 to TRBJ1-1; D not certain. This clonotype originated in a female donor in good health and CMV-seropositive. CDR3 region: CASSFLGSNTEAFF. As DNA, the CDR3 is TGTGCCAGCAGCTTCCTGGGCAGTAACACTGAAGCTTTCTTT.